The clone carrying this T cell receptor (beta chain) was observed many times. Its antigen is undetermined. TCRdb analysed the reads with MiXCR anew, one entry per CDR3 protein. The sample carries about 350,000 distinct CDR3 sequences, about 34% recorded once. The V segment lost 3 bases and the J segment 15 bases; nucleotides outside the gene matches: 10. This CDR3 has 14 amino acids. The data were taken from a study of T cell repertoires in cytomegalovirus infection. General observations from the study: Predominance within the ex vivo response was attributable to HLA-C-restricted CMV-specific TCR beta clonotypes.

Sequenced here: cultured PBMCs, sampled from culture after CMV antigen stimulation. The receptor was derived from a human donor in good health (CMV status not recorded). Some clones in this sample may be carry-over from other donors' samples. The V call is TRBV12-3 or TRBV12-4, the J call TRBJ1-6; 8 bases align to TRBD1. The CDR3 loop reads CASSLKLTGASLHF. In DNA form, the CDR3 reads TGTGCCAGCAGTTTGAAACTGACAGGGGCAAGCCTCCACTTT.